The T cell receptor beta chain described here comes from a study of CD8+ T cells in alopecia areata. Study-wide results and limits: The study found TCR sharing across patients less clear than in mice, possibly for HLA reasons. There was only one nonresponder, so it was unclear how baseline CD8+ expansion relates to response.

TCR sequencing used cDNA made by reverse transcription of extracted RNA. TCRdb's copy holds only in-frame clones and misses some; the assay was immunoSEQ multiplex PCR. The data show roughly 200,000 clones, with roughly 61% seen just once and roughly 13% held by the top ten. In the case of this clone: Its antigen is still unknown.

Noted treatment: oral pan-JAK inhibitor, 5-10 mg twice daily. With 5 bases removed from V and 1 base from J, the gap between germline ends came to 9 bases. CDR1 is SEHNR and CDR2 is FQNEAQ in the germline V gene (reference sequence). The CDR3 covers 14 residues. This receptor was obtained from a human donor with alopecia areata. The chain has TRBV7-9 and TRBJ1-5; perhaps TRBD1 as D (5 bases). This material consisted of CD8+ T cells sorted from blood, taken at week 24, from a patient treated with tofacitinib. CDR3 bases: TGTGCCAGCAGCCCCCGACAGAGCAATCAGCCCCAGCATTTT. This codes for CASSPRQSNQPQHF.